The present TCR beta chain was sequenced within a study of post-analysis software for immune sequencing data. Whole-study findings and limits: Patients carried a handful of TRBV segments more frequently than controls did, and TRBV5-6, TRBV5-1 and TRBV20-1 were among them.

The CDR3 has 15 residues. Looked up from germline, CDR1 is DFQATT and CDR2 is SNEGSKA (reference sequence). V trimming: 2 bases; J trimming: 4 bases; junction bases outside the gene matches: 9. Worth noting for this clonotype: Its antigen is not known. This sequence may be a read error, since a much larger clone differs from it by one base.

The TCR beta cDNA libraries carried unique molecular identifiers. MiXCR, applied by TCRdb to the PCR reads, yields one record per CDR3 protein. The data show some 190,000 distinct CDR3 sequences, approximately 30% seen once. This receptor was identified in a girl younger than 18 with multiple sclerosis. Sample: blood. The rearrangement links TRBV20-1 to TRBJ2-3, with TRBD2 matching over 7 bases. DNA for the CDR3: TGCAGTGCTAGATACCTAGCCACTAGCGCAGATACGCAGTATTTT. It translates to CSARYLATSADTQYF.